This TCR beta chain was retrieved from a study of post-analysis software for immune sequencing data. Overall study findings and caveats: Roughly 5 TRBV segments (TRBV5-6, TRBV5-1 and TRBV20-1 among them) occurred more frequently in patients than in controls. There was significantly lower normalized Chao1 diversity in multiple sclerosis patients than in controls.

V lost 2 bases and J lost 5; bases outside the gene matches: 4. The CDR3 runs 14 residues. Per the germline V gene, CDR1 is LNHNV and CDR2 is YYDKDF (reference sequence). Comments on this clonotype: The antigen is unknown.

TCR beta cDNA libraries included unique molecular identifiers. The authors obtained some 500,000 cDNA molecules from roughly 1 to 10 million T cells. TCRdb recomputed calls from the PCR reads with MiXCR, one row per CDR3 protein. The table lists more than 350,000 distinct CDR3 sequences, about 40% of them singletons. Sequencing was carried out using blood. The receptor comes from a girl aged 2-10 years with multiple sclerosis. The chain uses TRBV15 and TRBJ2-3; 7 nucleotides line up with TRBD1. The CDR3 protein is CATSRRQGLDTQYF. CDR3 bases: TGTGCCACCAGCAGACGACAGGGATTAGATACGCAGTATTTT.